The next 17 T cell receptor beta chains were all read from a single sample in a study of shared clonotypes between healthy human individuals. The method was immunoSEQ multiplex PCR; TCRdb's version includes in-frame clones alone and lacks a portion of them. The data show some 2,000,000 clones, 95% seen once. The specimen sequenced was naive CD4+ T cells sorted from blood. The subset is: CD45RA+ positively selected. The receptors come from a man between 18 and 35 years old in good health.

Points on this clone: The sample holds other DNA sequences that translate to the same CDR3. V gene TRBV5-1 combines with J gene TRBJ2-3, with TRBD2 as a possible D gene (6 bases). In germline, CDR1 is SGHRS, CDR2 YFSETQ. Trimming stripped 0 bases from V and 4 bases from J, with 9 bases between. CDR3 length: 14 amino acids. The chain's CDR3 is CASSLAWGADTQYF. Written as DNA, the CDR3 is TGCGCCAGCAGCTTGGCCTGGGGGGCAGATACGCAGTATTTT.

The V and J genes are TRBV28 and TRBJ1-2; TRBD1 matches at 8 bases. CDR1 is MDHEN, CDR2 SYDVKM, per germline. Trimming at V came to 7 bases and at J to 7 bases, leaving 17 bases not matched to a gene. The length of the CDR3 is 16 residues. CDR3 sequence: CASKTSPGGVSSGYTF. The CDR3 region has the DNA TGTGCCAGCAAGACTTCGCCAGGGGGCGTGAGTAGTGGCTACACCTTC.

The chain is built from TRBV2 and TRBJ1-5, with D hard to call. V dropped 7 bases and J dropped 0 bases, with 10 bases sitting between them. Germline V lookup: CDR1 SNHLY, CDR2 FYNNEI. The CDR3 is 14 residues long. The CDR3 spells CASTQSYSNQPQHF. Here the CDR3 DNA reads TGTGCCAGCACTCAGAGTTATAGCAATCAGCCCCAGCATTTT. The full variable domain, in which reference TRBV2 and TRBJ1-5 provide the parts outside the CDR3, is EPEVTQTPSHQVTQMGQEVILRCVPISNHLYFYWYRQILGQKVEFLVSFYNNEISEKSEIFDDQFSVERPDGSNFTLKIRSTKLEDSAMYFCASTQSYSNQPQHFGDGTRLSIL.

The chain couples TRBV7-9 to TRBJ2-3, with 7 bases that match TRBD2. Germline V lookup: CDR1 SEHNR, CDR2 FQNEAQ (reference sequence). The V gene end was trimmed by 6 bases and the J gene end by 1 base; junction bases not matched to a gene: 10. This CDR3 contains 16 residues. The CDR3 coding sequence is TGTGCCAGCAGAATTAAAAGCGGGGTTGGCACAGATACGCAGTATTTT. This sequence encodes CASRIKSGVGTDTQYF. The complete variable domain, with remaining parts taken from reference TRBV7-9 and TRBJ2-3, reads DTGVSQNPRHKITKRGQNVTFRCDPISEHNRLYWYRQTLGQGPEFLTYFQNEAQLEKSRLLSDRFSAERPKGSFSTLEIQRTEQGDSAMYLCASRIKSGVGTDTQYFGPGTRLTVL.

This sequence joins TRBV9 and TRBJ1-2; TRBD1 might be the D (5 bases). The germline gives CDR1 SGDLS, CDR2 YYNGEE. Trimming pared 4 bases from V and 6 bases from J, leaving 22 bases between. This CDR3 is built from 16 residues. The CDR3 region has the DNA TGTGCCAGCAGCATCGACCCTAGACAGAACGGCGATGGCTACACCTTC. Its translation is CASSIDPRQNGDGYTF.

The chain couples TRBV4-3 to TRBJ2-3, with D possibly TRBD2 on 6 matching bases. Trimming stripped 0 bases from V and 4 bases from J, with 8 bases between. The germline gives CDR1 LGHNA, CDR2 YSLEER. CDR3 size: 14 residues. The CDR3 DNA reads TGCGCCAGCAGCCAAGATGGGGAGGCAGATACGCAGTATTTT. Protein sequence: CASSQDGEADTQYF.

V is TRBV6-6 and J is TRBJ1-4; the D gene is possibly TRBD1 (6 bases). Germline V gene lookup returns CDR1 MNHNY and CDR2 SVGAGI (reference sequence). Trimming removed 0 bases from V and 3 bases from J, with 11 bases in between. There are 16 residues in the CDR3. CDR3 nucleotides: TGTGCCAGCAGTTACTCGTCAGGGGTCGCTAATGAAAAACTGTTTTTT. This encodes CASSYSSGVANEKLFF.

V is TRBV4-1 and J is TRBJ2-3, with D unclear. This CDR3 contains 13 residues. Germline-derived CDR1 and CDR2 are MGHRA and YSYEKL. V was pared by 1 base and J by 8 bases, with 10 bases between. The CDR3 loop reads CASSQVEAGTQYF. Written as DNA, the CDR3 is TGCGCCAGCAGCCAAGTCGAGGCAGGTACGCAGTATTTT.

The chain links TRBV7-9 to TRBJ2-6; 12 positions agree with TRBD2. CDR1 and CDR2 (germline): SEHNR, FQNEAQ (reference sequence). This CDR3 has 18 residues. V was pared by 5 bases and J by 1 base, with 6 bases of the junction left unmatched. The CDR3 protein is CASSREGLAGSGANVLTF. The CDR3 nucleotides read TGTGCCAGCAGCAGAGAAGGACTAGCGGGATCTGGGGCCAACGTCCTGACTTTC.

In the case of this clone: Other DNA sequences from this sample encode an identical CDR3 as well. The chain has TRBV30 and TRBJ2-5, with a tentative D call TRBD1 (6 bases). Germline lookup yields CDR1 GTSNPN and CDR2 SVGIG (reference sequence). This CDR3 comprises 13 residues. V dropped 1 base and J dropped 1 base, with 7 bases sitting between them. In nucleotides, the CDR3 is TGTGCCTGGAGTGGGGGGCCCCAAGAGACCCAGTACTTC. Translating gives CAWSGGPQETQYF.

This clone occurred once. V is TRBV7-2 and J is TRBJ1-6; TRBD1 matches at 9 bases. Germline lookup yields CDR1 SGHTA and CDR2 FQGNSA. CDR3 length equals 15 residues. The trim removed 1 base at V and 8 bases at J, leaving 3 bases unmatched. CDR3 sequence reads: CASSLGTGVYSPLHF. For the CDR3, the DNA is TGTGCCAGCAGCTTAGGGACAGGGGTCTATTCACCCCTCCACTTT.

This chain joins TRBV4-2 and TRBJ2-7; 7 bases align to TRBD1. CDR1 LGHNA and CDR2 YNFKEQ come from the germline V gene. The CDR3 length is 16 residues. V shed 1 base, J shed 9 bases, and the junction held 15 bases outside the gene matches. The CDR3 loop reads CASSQAGTVGFLGQYF. As DNA, the CDR3 is TGTGCCAGCAGCCAAGCCGGGACAGTGGGGTTTTTGGGGCAGTACTTC.

The table lists this clone with a count of one. V and J are TRBV5-1 and TRBJ2-7; D is undetermined. Germline V gene lookup returns CDR1 SGHRS and CDR2 YFSETQ. The germline V and J ends were trimmed by 0 bases and 6 bases, with 16 bases remaining between them. This CDR3 comprises 15 residues. The CDR3 DNA is TGCGCCAGCAGCTTGGAGTCCATGAGTCCCGCCGAGCAGTACTTC. Amino acid sequence: CASSLESMSPAEQYF.

The chain has TRBV6-1 and TRBJ2-7; the match to TRBD1 covers 8 bases. The CDR3 is made up of 13 amino acids. Germline CDR1 reads MNHNS; CDR2 reads SASEGT. With V trimmed by 11 bases and J by 6 bases, 12 bases remained unmatched. The CDR3 loop reads CAGQGTPVSEQYF. The CDR3 DNA is TGTGCCGGACAGGGCACTCCAGTCTCCGAGCAGTACTTC.

This clone was observed once. V usage is TRBV30 and J usage is TRBJ2-7; TRBD2 might be the D (7 bases). The germline V gene encodes CDR1 GTSNPN and CDR2 SVGIG (reference sequence). The CDR3 is 21 residues long. Trimming took off 3 bases at V and 3 bases at J, with 36 bases between the two ends. The CDR3 loop reads CAWRKGKGSGGHRDVFYEQYF. CDR3 coding DNA: TGTGCCTGGAGGAAGGGAAAAGGGTCGGGGGGCCACCGGGACGTGTTCTACGAGCAGTACTTC.

Here the CDR3 reads CASTRDGKETQYF. In DNA form, the CDR3 reads TGTGCCAGCACTCGGGACGGAAAAGAGACCCAGTACTTC. The chain couples TRBV2 to TRBJ2-5; either TRBD1 or TRBD2 may fit D (5 bases each). Trimming took off 7 bases at V and 3 bases at J, with 12 bases between the two ends. The germline CDR1 and CDR2 sequences are SNHLY and FYNNEI. The CDR3 has 13 amino acids.

The chain is built from TRBV10-3 and TRBJ2-7, with 9 bases aligning to TRBD1. Germline loops: CDR1 ENHRY, CDR2 SYGVKD. V lost 10 bases, J lost 3 bases, and 7 bases stayed unmatched. CDR3 size: 13 residues. The CDR3 DNA reads as TGTGCCACCCTCGGACAGGGGAACTACGAGCAGTACTTC. Its translation is CATLGQGNYEQYF.